This T cell receptor (beta chain) was retrieved from a study of Ad26.COV2.S vaccination and SARS-CoV-2 variants (dated by TCRdb to the early 2020s). For the wider study: Vaccine-arm donors were drawn from COV1001, a multicentre, randomized, double-blind, placebo-controlled phase I-IIa trial of Ad26.COV2.S in healthy adults. Investigators did not know the trial group allocation while performing experiments and assessing outcomes. Participants in the trial were split at random into five groups of five each, receiving low-dose or high-dose Ad26.COV2.S once or twice, or else placebo on both occasions. A total of some 30 samples were included in the TCR-sequenced set, comprising around 19 Ad26.COV2.S vaccine recipients, 5 placebo recipients and 8 SARS-CoV-2 convalescent individuals. Ad26.COV2.S was given intramuscularly at 5x10^10 or 1x10^11 viral particles, as a single shot or as two shots 56 days apart. TCRbeta repertoire sequencing served as the tool for gauging how specific and how broad the SARS-CoV-2-reactive T cell receptors were following Ad26.COV2.S vaccination. Paper-wide results and their limitations: Comparing responses between vaccine doses or regimens was not something the study was powered to do. It was noted by the authors that total T cell responses may have been underestimated by the TCR breadth and depth analyses. Higher spike-specific TCR breadth was observed in Ad26.COV2.S recipients than in placebo recipients (P = 0.0014). Non-spike TCR breadth was comparable between vaccine and placebo recipients, consistent with the vaccine containing only spike. After vaccination, spike-specific CD8+ and CD4+ T cell responses were reported to show substantial breadth.

Explained via the paper, the treatment or condition label denotes: about 20 received Ad26.COV2.S at low or high dose, single or two shots; about 5 received placebo; per-sample allocation not given. Repertoires of vaccine and placebo recipients were sequenced from samples taken on day 63 after the first injection. Between 29 July and 7 August 2020, Cohort 1b enrolled about two dozen adults aged 18-55 years at one site in Boston, USA. As a vaccine, Ad26.COV2.S was a replication-incompetent adenovirus type 26 vector that expressed a prefusion-stabilized SARS-CoV-2 spike protein derived from the original Wuhan strain. The sample holds a few counts of this clone. Its specific antigen is unknown. Base qualities were left out, and no much larger clone turns up one base away. TCRbeta CDR3 regions were sequenced with the immunoSEQ Assay. After extraction, genomic DNA underwent amplification by bias-controlled multiplex PCR, followed by high-throughput sequencing. In the original analysis: To quantify the absolute abundance of each unique TCRbeta CDR3 region, sequences were collapsed and filtered. T cell fraction was estimated by normalization of TCRbeta template counts to usable DNA, with usable DNA being measured through amplification of reference genes present in all nucleated cells. Repertoire TCRs were annotated as SARS-CoV-2-specific by exact matching of V gene, CDR3 amino acid sequence and J gene to a known reactive TCR set. The reference SARS-CoV-2 TCR set was obtained from MIRA and was filtered for enrichment in COVID-19-positive ImmuneCODE repertoires, whereby public or cross-reactive TCRs were removed. Based on the MIRA antigens, annotated TCRs were further analysed at the level of specific ORF or position within ORF. Breadth was defined as the number of annotated unique rearrangements divided by the total number of unique productive rearrangements, and depth was defined as the summed frequency of the annotated unique rearrangements. Two-sided Wilcoxon rank-sum tests were applied when comparing TCR breadth between groups. Drawn from immuneACCESS, this table holds only the in-frame rearrangements with V and J called that TCRdb kept. Clones are partly lost; checked studies trace under half to an unresolved V gene and leave the rest unexplained. V and J calls and clone size are those listed in that table; D and trimming were worked out from the DNA. Counted in this sample were some 290,000 clones; around 85% of them appeared once. Approximately 2.2% of the sample is held by the ten biggest clonotypes.

The specimen was peripheral blood, collected in a trial of Ad26.COV2.S vaccine versus placebo. The receptor was isolated from a person between 18 and 59 years old who received the Ad26.COV2.S COVID-19 vaccine or a placebo.

For the CDR3, the sequence is CASLPDRVGYTF. The nucleotides read TGTGCCAGCCTTCCGGACAGGGTTGGCTACACCTTC. Recombination joined TRBV27 with TRBJ1-2, and TRBD1 matches 8 of the central bases. Inclusive of the bounding cysteine and phenylalanine, the CDR3 is 12 residues long. The entry retains the CDR3 DNA only, 36 bases that are in frame from base 1. Reading the germline V gene (reference sequence) gives CDR1 MNHEY and CDR2 SMNVEV. V is cut back by 8 bases and J by 7 bases, with 6 bases in the junction unmatched.